This T cell receptor beta chain was observed in a study of CD8 T cells in ankylosing spondylitis. Overall study results and limits: Seemingly characteristic of ankylosing spondylitis blood was a TCR beta motif consisting of fewer than 10 highly homologous variants. Matched synovial fluid from ankylosing spondylitis patients was reported to be enriched for disease-linked clones. Previous work reported some of these motif variants in the synovial fluid and blood of reactive arthritis.

As to this clonotype: Antigen unknown.

CDR1 is SGHKS and CDR2 is YYEKEE in the germline V gene (reference sequence). V was clipped by 3 bases and J by 3 bases, with 13 bases between them. This CDR3 has 14 residues. Each CDR3 protein is one row after TCRdb ran MiXCR on the 5' RACE reads. There are around 540,000 distinct CDR3 sequences in the sample; 12% occur only once, and 6.8% lies in the top ten. The material sequenced was blood, either unsorted or a sorted T cell fraction (not recorded which). The chain links TRBV5-5 to TRBJ2-7; maybe TRBD1 (6 bases). The sequence was collected from a male donor with ankylosing spondylitis. This chain's CDR3 is CASSSSGTNYEQYF. The CDR3 coding sequence is TGTGCCAGCAGCTCATCCGGGACAAACTACGAGCAGTACTTC.